This note documents a single TCR beta chain sequence. What it binds is not known. 13 Jbeta primers and 60 Vbeta primers were used for the PCR. Sequenced by immunoSEQ multiplex PCR; TCRdb stores in-frame clones only, minus some. The sample yields 180,000 or so clones, just over 75% seen once. The data are from a study of cytomegalovirus exposure and HLA in healthy donors. The CDR3 has 14 residues. CDR1 and CDR2 (germline): MNHEY, SVGAGI. With V trimmed by 4 bases and J by 7 bases, 7 bases remained unmatched. General study results and limits: In an earlier analysis, about 87% or about 30%: the productive usage of most TCR beta V segments. A later analysis linked about 17,000 TCR beta sequences to HLA alleles at 0.05 false discovery rate.

The sequenced sample was PBMCs. The chain carries TRBV6-5 and TRBJ1-1, with 9 bases matching TRBD1. The receptor was isolated from a woman in her 30s in good health and CMV-seropositive. The CDR3 DNA reads as TGTGCCAGCAGTTCGGGACAGGGAGGATTTGAAGCTTTCTTT. Translated, it gives CASSSGQGGFEAFF.